Listed below are T cell receptor beta chains from one sample, sequenced in a study of shared clonotypes between healthy human individuals. Method: immunoSEQ multiplex PCR; TCRdb's copy keeps in-frame clones and lacks some. The sample consists of about 1.9 million clones, around 93% of them appearing once. Material for sequencing was naive CD8+ T cells from PBMCs. These receptors were collected from a man younger than 30 in good health. Some clones in this sample may be carry-over from other donors' samples. The CDR3 runs from the conserved cysteine through the conserved F or W.

CASSYQQGDKNIQYF	TRBV13	TRBJ2-4
CATRGGREQYF	TRBV2	TRBJ2-7
CASRGIFGQGQETQYF	TRBV28	TRBJ2-5
CASNIAEEQFF	TRBV7-9	TRBJ2-1
CASSLAGGAYNEQFF	TRBV5-1	TRBJ2-1
CASSSRQGETEAFF	TRBV7-9	TRBJ1-1
CASSPRSDSYEQYF	TRBV18	TRBJ2-7
CASSAAWGSGELFF	TRBV11-2	TRBJ2-2
CASSIDPQGARETQYF	TRBV19	TRBJ2-5
CASRLERGYSNQPQHF	TRBV28	TRBJ1-5
CASSQGAGSYNEQFF	TRBV4-1	TRBJ2-1
CASRGFGALPHEQYF	TRBV27	TRBJ2-7
CASSFAPSGSNEQFF	TRBV5-1	TRBJ2-1
CATGQGSTYEQYF	TRBV4-2	TRBJ2-7
CASSGGVSQKVEQFF	TRBV7-9	TRBJ2-1
CASSLDSVQVSYEQYF	TRBV11-2	TRBJ2-7
CASSGSVSGYLLSYEQYF	TRBV2	TRBJ2-7
CASLENEKLFF	TRBV7-3	TRBJ1-4
CASSPGTVTTNEKLFF	TRBV5-1	TRBJ1-4
CASSFPRTPGRTQYF	TRBV5-6	TRBJ2-5
CASTPTALLSGANVLTF	TRBV9	TRBJ2-6
CASSVLGAGAVYEQYF	TRBV7-9	TRBJ2-7
CASSLWGDRAGEQYF	TRBV28	TRBJ2-7
CASSEGRGQSIRVQYF	TRBV2	TRBJ2-4
CASSFMTENIQYF	TRBV5-6	TRBJ2-4
CASSQGTGSGRSYNEQFF	TRBV4-1	TRBJ2-1
CASSHPPWVGDRTSDTQYF	TRBV5-1	TRBJ2-3
CASLLDRSNQPQHF	TRBV6-1	TRBJ1-5
CASSQEGEKGGIQYF	TRBV4-3	TRBJ2-4
CASSVAGKQFF	TRBV5-6	TRBJ2-1
CASSLDRQGGETQYF	TRBV11-2	TRBJ2-5
CASSAPRGGTSDTQYF	TRBV27	TRBJ2-3
CASNGVVRDTEAFF	TRBV23-1	TRBJ1-1
CASSAGQTEAFF	TRBV9	TRBJ1-1
CASSLRDTRGEQFF	TRBV27	TRBJ2-1
CASSYSAGSNDSPLHF	TRBV6-5	TRBJ1-6
CASSQTGGGYEQYF	TRBV7-9	TRBJ2-7
CASNLYRGGETQYF	TRBV6-5	TRBJ2-5
CASSSLWETQYF	TRBV11-2	TRBJ2-5